These 19 T cell receptor beta chains originate from one sample sequenced in a study of preoperative IRX-2 immunotherapy in early breast cancer. Here immunoSEQ multiplex PCR was the method, and the copy in TCRdb shows in-frame clones only, minus some. The sample lists around 5,600 clones; approximately 60% were seen once. The treatment is: preoperative locoregional IRX-2 cytokine immunotherapy. The source material was tumor tissue, sampled before IRX-2 immunotherapy. Every receptor here comes from a human donor with breast cancer.

V is TRBV11-3 and J is TRBJ1-4, with 9 bases lining up with TRBD1. CDR1 is SGHNT, CDR2 YENEEA, per germline. After removal of 6 bases from V and 11 bases from J, the junction contained 13 bases not matched to a gene. The CDR3 has 15 amino acids. CDR3 nucleotides: TGTGCCAGCAGGCCCCACAGGGGGCGTCTGTTCAAACTGTTTTTT. The encoded protein is CASRPHRGRLFKLFF.

The chain carries TRBV6-8 and TRBJ1-5; 7 bases agree with TRBD1. CDR1 is MNHGY, CDR2 SAAAGT, per germline. The CDR3 loop spans 14 amino acids. Trimming at V came to 6 bases and at J to 7 bases, leaving 9 bases not matched to a gene. The CDR3: CASSTGQPTQPQHF. The CDR3 bases are TGTGCCAGCAGCACGGGACAGCCTACCCAGCCCCAGCATTTT.

V usage is TRBV7-4 and J usage is TRBJ2-1; the match to TRBD2 covers 8 bases. The CDR3 consists of 13 residues. CDR1 is SGHVT, CDR2 SQSDAQ, per germline. The V segment lost 8 bases and the J segment 7 bases; nucleotides outside the gene matches: 7. Here the CDR3 DNA reads TGTGCCAGCTGCCAGCGGGAGTCGAATGAGCAGTTCTTC. This gives the protein CASCQRESNEQFF.

This clone came up once. The chain combines TRBV6-8 with TRBJ2-1, with no clear D. The germline V and J ends were trimmed by 6 bases and 2 bases, with 17 bases remaining between them. There are 16 residues in the CDR3. CDR1 is MNHGY and CDR2 is SAAAGT in the germline V gene. The DNA of the CDR3 is TGTGCCAGCAGGGAGAGGTCTACCGCCCCCTACAATGAGCAGTTCTTC. Its protein product is CASRERSTAPYNEQFF.

This clone was observed a handful of times. J is TRBJ2-7 and V is TRBV19; 11 nucleotides align to TRBD1. The CDR3 loop spans 13 amino acids. Losses at the gene ends were 5 bases for V and 5 bases for J; bases not matched to a gene: 2. The germline CDR1 and CDR2 sequences are LNHDA and SQIVND (reference sequence). The CDR3 DNA is TGTGCCAGTAGTTGGGACAGGGGGAACGAGCAGTACTTC. Residues: CASSWDRGNEQYF.

This clone was observed a few times. The chain links TRBV29-1 to TRBJ2-1; unclear D gene. V lost 4 bases to trimming and J lost 7 bases, with 20 bases between them. The CDR3 consists of 15 residues. Germline CDR1 SQVTM, CDR2 ANQGSEA. This CDR3 is CSVGPLVDLNNEQFF. CDR3 sequence (DNA): TGCAGCGTTGGCCCCCTCGTCGATCTAAATAATGAGCAGTTCTTC.

This clone was counted only a few times. This chain links TRBV6-8 with TRBJ2-7; 9 bases map to TRBD1. V lost 8 bases to trimming and J lost 4 bases; unmatched junction nucleotides: 12. Germline assignment: CDR1 MNHGY and CDR2 SAAAGT. CDR3 length: 15 residues. CDR3 residues: CASFKPGQGAYEQYF. In nucleotides, the CDR3 is TGTGCCAGCTTTAAACCGGGACAGGGTGCATACGAGCAGTACTTC.

This clone was recorded only once. Mismatch with germline at one junction end may stem from a read error. V and J are TRBV7-8 and TRBJ2-3; D is unclear. The CDR3 loop spans 13 amino acids. Per germline, CDR1 SGHVS and CDR2 FQNEAQ. The CDR3 region is CASSFGGTDTQYF. For the CDR3, the DNA is TGTGCTAGCAGCTTCGGAGGCACAGATACGCAGTATTTT.

The chain combines TRBV11-3 with TRBJ2-5; perhaps TRBD2 as D (6 bases). V gave up 3 bases and J gave up 5 bases, with 16 bases separating them. Germline-derived CDR1 and CDR2 are SGHNT and YENEEA. The CDR3 totals 15 residues. The CDR3 here is CASSFMDSGVETQYF. As DNA, the CDR3 is TGTGCCAGCAGCTTTATGGACTCGGGGGTGGAGACCCAGTACTTC.

This clone turned up a few times. The V gene is TRBV19, the J gene TRBJ2-7; 7 nucleotides match TRBD2. CDR1 is LNHDA and CDR2 is SQIVND in the germline V gene (reference sequence). This CDR3 is 12 amino acids long. The V gene end was trimmed by 9 bases and the J gene end by 3 bases; junction bases not matched to a gene: 5. Here the CDR3 DNA reads TGTGCCAGCTCAGCGGGGAACTACGAGCAGTACTTC. The encoded protein is CASSAGNYEQYF.

This chain uses TRBV19 with TRBJ1-1, with a possible D match to TRBD1 (5 bases). Germline V CDR1 and CDR2: LNHDA, SQIVND (reference sequence). The CDR3 consists of 13 residues. The V and J ends lost 4 bases and 3 bases respectively, with 9 bases between them. CDR3 amino acids: CASSTSRDTEAFF. The DNA for the CDR3 is TGTGCCAGTAGTACCTCCAGGGACACTGAAGCTTTCTTT. Full variable domain (outside the CDR3, taken from reference TRBV19 and TRBJ1-1): DGGITQSPKYLFRKEGQNVTLSCEQNLNHDAMYWYRQDPGQGLRLIYYSQIVNDFQKGDIAEGYSVSREKKESFPLTVTSAQKNPTAFYLCASSTSRDTEAFFGQGTRLTVV.

V is TRBV6-8 and J is TRBJ2-3; D is possibly TRBD1 or TRBD2 (5 bases each). The CDR3 length is 14 residues. The V gene's germline CDR1 is MNHGY and CDR2 SAAAGT. Trimming stripped 5 bases from V and 0 bases from J, with 9 bases between. DNA for the CDR3: TGTGCCAGCAGTCCCCGGGACAGCACAGATACGCAGTATTTT. Amino acid sequence: CASSPRDSTDTQYF.

This clone was picked up a small number of times. The V and J genes are TRBV5-1 and TRBJ2-2; D might be TRBD2 (6 bases). Germline values: CDR1 SGHRS, CDR2 YFSETQ. The CDR3 consists of 16 residues. The V and J ends lost 0 bases and 5 bases respectively, with 14 bases between them. CDR3 nucleotides: TGCGCCAGCAGCTTGGACGCGGGGAGACGGACCGGGGAGCTGTTTTTT. Translated: CASSLDAGRRTGELFF.

This clone turned up a few times. This chain joins TRBV15 and TRBJ2-1, with 13 bases aligning to TRBD2. In germline, CDR1 is LNHNV, CDR2 YYDKDF (reference sequence). CDR3 size: 19 residues. The J segment lost 0 bases and the V segment lost 3 bases, leaving 8 bases of the junction unmatched. Here the CDR3 DNA reads TGTGCCACCAGCAGGGGACTAGCGGGACGAGGGGGCTCCTACAATGAGCAGTTCTTC. It codes for CATSRGLAGRGGSYNEQFF.

This chain connects TRBV19 to TRBJ2-5; possibly TRBD2 for D (5 bases). Germline CDR1 reads LNHDA; CDR2 reads SQIVND (reference sequence). With 5 bases removed from V and 5 bases from J, the gap between germline ends came to 15 bases. The CDR3 contains 14 residues. Here the CDR3 DNA reads TGTGCCAGTAGTTTCGCTAGTGCGGGTGAGACCCAGTACTTC. Its protein product is CASSFASAGETQYF.

This sequence joins TRBV7-6 and TRBJ2-1; TRBD2 matches 13 bases. This CDR3 contains 16 residues. V lost 5 bases to trimming and J lost 7 bases; unmatched junction nucleotides: 8. The germline CDR1 and CDR2 sequences are SGHVS and FNYEAQ. Here the CDR3 reads CASSPRTSGRGNEQFF. The CDR3 nucleotides read TGTGCCAGCAGCCCTAGGACTAGCGGGAGAGGAAATGAGCAGTTCTTC.

This clone was counted between two and nine times. The V gene is TRBV11-3, the J gene TRBJ2-2; a possible D gene is TRBD2 (5 bases). Trimming pared 0 bases from V and 6 bases from J, leaving 14 bases between. Germline V gives CDR1 SGHNT, CDR2 YENEEA. CDR3 size: 16 residues. For the CDR3, the DNA is TGTGCCAGCAGCTTAGATCGGGGATGGGTTCCCGGGGAGCTGTTTTTT. The encoded protein is CASSLDRGWVPGELFF.

This chain joins TRBV9 and TRBJ2-6, with D perhaps being TRBD1 or TRBD2 (5 bases each). Trimming removed 3 bases from V and 2 bases from J, with 12 bases in between. Per germline, CDR1 SGDLS and CDR2 YYNGEE. The CDR3 runs 16 residues. DNA of the CDR3: TGTGCCAGCAGCGCGGGTCTGGGGGCTGGGGCCAACGTCCTGACTTTC. Amino acid sequence: CASSAGLGAGANVLTF.

The J gene is TRBJ2-3, the V gene TRBV5-1; 14 nucleotides line up with TRBD2. CDR1 and CDR2 (germline): SGHRS, YFSETQ. This CDR3 contains 16 residues. The trim removed 4 bases at V and 4 bases at J, leaving 5 bases unmatched. The CDR3 nucleotides read TGCGCCAGCAGCCCAGGGACTAGCGGGAGCTCAGATACGCAGTATTTT. This translates into CASSPGTSGSSDTQYF.